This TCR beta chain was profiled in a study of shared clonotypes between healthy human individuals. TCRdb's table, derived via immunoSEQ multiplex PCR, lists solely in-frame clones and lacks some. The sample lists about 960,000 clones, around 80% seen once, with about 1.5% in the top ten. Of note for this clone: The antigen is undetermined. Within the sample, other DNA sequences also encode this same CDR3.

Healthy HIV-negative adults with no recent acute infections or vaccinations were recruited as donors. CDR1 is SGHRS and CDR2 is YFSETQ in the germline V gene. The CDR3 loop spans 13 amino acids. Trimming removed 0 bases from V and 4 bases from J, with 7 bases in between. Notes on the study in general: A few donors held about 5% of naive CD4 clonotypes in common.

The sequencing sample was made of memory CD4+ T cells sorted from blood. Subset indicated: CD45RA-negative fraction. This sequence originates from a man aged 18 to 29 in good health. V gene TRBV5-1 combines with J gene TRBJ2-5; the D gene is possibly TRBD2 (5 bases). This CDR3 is CASSLGSGETQYF. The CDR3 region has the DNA TGCGCCAGCAGCTTGGGCAGCGGAGAGACCCAGTACTTC.